One TCR beta chain is described in this entry. The data were obtained in a study of cytomegalovirus exposure and HLA in healthy donors. The CDR3 is made up of 17 amino acids. The germline V gene has CDR1 SEHNR and CDR2 FQNEAQ (reference sequence). V dropped 4 bases and J dropped 0; count of bases not matched to a gene: 8. Sequencing was performed with immunoSEQ multiplex PCR; in TCRdb, only in-frame clones are kept and a portion is missing. The data hold approximately 300,000 clones, with around 86% observed a single time. The clonotype comes from a woman younger than 35 in good health and CMV-seronegative. This sequence joins TRBV7-9 and TRBJ2-2; 7 positions match TRBD2. The specimen was PBMCs. CDR3 residues: CASSSDTSDPNTGELFF. CDR3 in DNA: TGTGCCAGCAGCTCCGATACTAGCGACCCGAACACCGGGGAGCTGTTTTTT.